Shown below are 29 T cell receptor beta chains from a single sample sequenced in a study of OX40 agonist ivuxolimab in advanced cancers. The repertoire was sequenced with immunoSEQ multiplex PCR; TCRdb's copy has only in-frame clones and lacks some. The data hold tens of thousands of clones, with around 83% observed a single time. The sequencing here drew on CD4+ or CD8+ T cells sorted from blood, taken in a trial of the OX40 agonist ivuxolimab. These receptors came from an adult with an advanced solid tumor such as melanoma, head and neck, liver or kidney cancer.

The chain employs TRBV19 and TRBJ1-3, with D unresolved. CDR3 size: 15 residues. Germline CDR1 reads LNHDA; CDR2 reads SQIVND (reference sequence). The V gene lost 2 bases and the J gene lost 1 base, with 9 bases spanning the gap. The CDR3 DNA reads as TGTGCCAGTAGTATACAGTGGGATTCTGGAAACACCATATATTTT. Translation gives CASSIQWDSGNTIYF. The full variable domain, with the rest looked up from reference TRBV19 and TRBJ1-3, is DGGITQSPKYLFRKEGQNVTLSCEQNLNHDAMYWYRQDPGQGLRLIYYSQIVNDFQKGDIAEGYSVSREKKESFPLTVTSAQKNPTAFYLCASSIQWDSGNTIYFGEGSWLTVV.

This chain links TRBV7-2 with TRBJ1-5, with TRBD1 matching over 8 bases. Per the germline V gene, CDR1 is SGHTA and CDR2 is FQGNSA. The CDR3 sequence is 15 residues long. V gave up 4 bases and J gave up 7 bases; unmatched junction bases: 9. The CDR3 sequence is CASSSGQGPRQPQHF. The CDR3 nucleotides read TGTGCCAGCAGCTCCGGACAGGGTCCTCGACAGCCCCAGCATTTT.

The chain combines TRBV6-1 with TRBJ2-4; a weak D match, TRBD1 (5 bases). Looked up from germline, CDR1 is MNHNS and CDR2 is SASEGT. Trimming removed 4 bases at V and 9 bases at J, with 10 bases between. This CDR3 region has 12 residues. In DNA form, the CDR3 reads TGTGCCAGCAGTGCCAGGGTTGGCATTCAGTACTTC. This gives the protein CASSARVGIQYF.

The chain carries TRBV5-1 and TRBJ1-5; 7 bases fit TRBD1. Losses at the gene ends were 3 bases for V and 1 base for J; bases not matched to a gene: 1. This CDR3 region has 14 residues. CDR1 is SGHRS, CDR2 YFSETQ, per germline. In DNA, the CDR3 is TGCGCCAGCAGCTCGACAGGGAGCAATCAGCCCCAGCATTTT. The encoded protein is CASSSTGSNQPQHF. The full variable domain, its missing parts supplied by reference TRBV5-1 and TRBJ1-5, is KAGVTQTPRYLIKTRGQQVTLSCSPISGHRSVSWYQQTPGQGLQFLFEYFSETQRNKGNFPGRFSGRQFSNSRSEMNVSTLELGDSALYLCASSSTGSNQPQHFGDGTRLSIL.

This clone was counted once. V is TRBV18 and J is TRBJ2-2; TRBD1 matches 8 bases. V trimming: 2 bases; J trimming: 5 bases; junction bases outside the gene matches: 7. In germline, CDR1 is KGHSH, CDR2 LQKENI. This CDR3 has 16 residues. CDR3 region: CASSPRGQGGTGELFF. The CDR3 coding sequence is TGTGCCAGCTCACCAAGAGGACAGGGCGGGACCGGGGAGCTGTTTTTT.

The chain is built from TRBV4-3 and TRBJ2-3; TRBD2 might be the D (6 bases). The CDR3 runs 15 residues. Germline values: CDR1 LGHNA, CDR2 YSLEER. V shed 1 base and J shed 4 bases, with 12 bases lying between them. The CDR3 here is CASSQGGGVADTQYF. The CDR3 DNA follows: TGCGCCAGCAGCCAAGGGGGCGGGGTGGCAGATACGCAGTATTTT.

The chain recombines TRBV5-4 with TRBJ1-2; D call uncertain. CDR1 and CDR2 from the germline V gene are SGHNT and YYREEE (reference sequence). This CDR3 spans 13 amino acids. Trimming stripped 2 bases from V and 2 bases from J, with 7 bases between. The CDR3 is CASSLDGNYGYTF. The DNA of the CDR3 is TGTGCCAGCAGCTTAGACGGCAACTATGGCTACACCTTC.

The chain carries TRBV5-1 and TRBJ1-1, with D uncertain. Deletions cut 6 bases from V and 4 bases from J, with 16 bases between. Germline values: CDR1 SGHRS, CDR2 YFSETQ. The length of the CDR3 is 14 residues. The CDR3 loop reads CASTAGRVGTEAFF. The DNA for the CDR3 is TGCGCCAGCACCGCTGGGCGCGTGGGCACTGAAGCTTTCTTT.

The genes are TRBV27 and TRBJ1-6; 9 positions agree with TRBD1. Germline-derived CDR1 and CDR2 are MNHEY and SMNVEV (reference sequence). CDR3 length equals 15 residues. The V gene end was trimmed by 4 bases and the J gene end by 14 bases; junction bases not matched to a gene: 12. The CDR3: CASSSVGQGKEALHF. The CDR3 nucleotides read TGTGCCAGCAGTTCGGTCGGACAGGGGAAAGAGGCCCTCCACTTT.

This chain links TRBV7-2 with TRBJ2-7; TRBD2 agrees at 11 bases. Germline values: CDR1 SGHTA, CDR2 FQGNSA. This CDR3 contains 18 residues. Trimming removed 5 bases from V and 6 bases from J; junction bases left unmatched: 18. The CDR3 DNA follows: TGTGCCAGCAGCCCGAGAGGGCTAGCGGGGGGCCAACCGGGCGAGCAGTACTTC. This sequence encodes CASSPRGLAGGQPGEQYF. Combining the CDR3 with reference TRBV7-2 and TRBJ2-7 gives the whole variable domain GAGVSQSPSNKVTEKGKDVELRCDPISGHTALYWYRQSLGQGLEFLIYFQGNSAPDKSGLPSDRFSAERTGGSVSTLTIQRTQQEDSAVYLCASSPRGLAGGQPGEQYFGPGTRLTVT.

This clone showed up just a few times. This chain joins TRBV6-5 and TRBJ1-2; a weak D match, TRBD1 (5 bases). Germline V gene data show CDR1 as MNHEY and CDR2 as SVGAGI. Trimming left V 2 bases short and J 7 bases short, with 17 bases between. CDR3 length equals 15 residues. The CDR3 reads CASSYGSGIVPGYTF. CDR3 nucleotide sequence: TGTGCCAGCAGTTACGGTTCAGGGATTGTACCTGGCTACACCTTC.

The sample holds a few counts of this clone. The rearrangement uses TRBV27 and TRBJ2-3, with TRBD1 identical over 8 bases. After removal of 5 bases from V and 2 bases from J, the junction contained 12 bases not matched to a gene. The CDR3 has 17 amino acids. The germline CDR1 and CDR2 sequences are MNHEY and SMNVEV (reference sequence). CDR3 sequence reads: CASSTRQGQVITDTQYF. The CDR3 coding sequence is TGTGCCAGCAGTACAAGACAGGGACAGGTAATCACAGATACGCAGTATTTT.

For the CDR3, the DNA is TGTGCCAGCAGCCGGGGGCGGACCGGGGAGCTGTTTTTT. The encoded protein is CASSRGRTGELFF. The chain employs TRBV2 and TRBJ2-2; D is tentatively TRBD1 or TRBD2 (6 bases each). The CDR3 extends over 13 amino acids. Germline CDR1 SNHLY, CDR2 FYNNEI. V lost 6 bases and J lost 5, with 10 bases in between.

The CDR3 DNA sequence: TGTGCCAGCAGCGACCGATGGGCGGGGGGCCGGACAGATACGCAGTATTTT. Protein sequence: CASSDRWAGGRTDTQYF. This rearrangement joins TRBV13 to TRBJ2-3, with TRBD2 matching over 8 bases. J lost 3 bases, V lost 5 bases, and 13 bases had no gene match. The germline CDR1 and CDR2 sequences are PRHDT and FYEKMQ (reference sequence). CDR3 length equals 17 residues.

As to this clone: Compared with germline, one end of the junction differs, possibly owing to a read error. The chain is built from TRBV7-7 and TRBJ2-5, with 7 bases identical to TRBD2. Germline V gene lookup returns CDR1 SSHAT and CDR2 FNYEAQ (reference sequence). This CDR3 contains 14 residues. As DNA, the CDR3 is TGTGCTAGCAGTCGGGAGGCCTCGGGGGAGACCCAGTACTTC. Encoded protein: CASSREASGETQYF.

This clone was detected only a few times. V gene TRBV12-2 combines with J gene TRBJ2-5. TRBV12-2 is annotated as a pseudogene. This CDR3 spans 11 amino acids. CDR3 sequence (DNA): TGTGCAAGTCTCCCTTTTGGGACCCAGTACTTC. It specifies CASLPFGTQYF.

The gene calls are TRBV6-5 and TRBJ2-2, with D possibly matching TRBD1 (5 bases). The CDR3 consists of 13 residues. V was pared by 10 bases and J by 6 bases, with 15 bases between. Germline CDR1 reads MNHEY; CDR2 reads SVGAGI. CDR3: CAIQQSGPGELFF. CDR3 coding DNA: TGTGCCATTCAGCAATCAGGGCCCGGGGAGCTGTTTTTT.

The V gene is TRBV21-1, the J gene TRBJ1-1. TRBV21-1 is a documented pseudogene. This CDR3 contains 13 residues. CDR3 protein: CASSKCKATEAFF. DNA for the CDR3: TGTGCCAGCAGCAAGTGCAAGGCCACTGAAGCTTTCTTT.

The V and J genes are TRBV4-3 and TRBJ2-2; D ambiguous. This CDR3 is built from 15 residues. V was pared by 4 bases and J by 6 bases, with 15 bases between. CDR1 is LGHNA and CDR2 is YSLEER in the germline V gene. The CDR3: CASSPGRDGAGELFF. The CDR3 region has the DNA TGCGCCAGCAGCCCCGGGCGCGATGGGGCCGGGGAGCTGTTTTTT.

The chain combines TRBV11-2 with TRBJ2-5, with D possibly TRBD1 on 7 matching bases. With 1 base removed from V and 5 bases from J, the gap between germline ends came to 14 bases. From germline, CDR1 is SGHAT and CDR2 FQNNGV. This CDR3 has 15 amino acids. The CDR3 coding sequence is TGTGCCAGCAGCTTAGCCCCGACAGGGAGGGAGACCCAGTACTTC. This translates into CASSLAPTGRETQYF. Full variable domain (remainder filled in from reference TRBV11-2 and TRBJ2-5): EAGVAQSPRYKIIEKRQSVAFWCNPISGHATLYWYQQILGQGPKLLIQFQNNGVVDDSQLPKDRFSAERLKGVDSTLKIQPAKLEDSAVYLCASSLAPTGRETQYFGPGTRLLVL.

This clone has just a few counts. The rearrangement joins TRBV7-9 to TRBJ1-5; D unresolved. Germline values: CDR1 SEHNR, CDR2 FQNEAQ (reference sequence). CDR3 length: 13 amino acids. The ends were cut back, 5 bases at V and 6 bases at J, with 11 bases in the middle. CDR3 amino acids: CASSVRDSQPQHF. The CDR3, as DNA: TGTGCCAGCAGCGTTAGGGATTCTCAGCCCCAGCATTTT.

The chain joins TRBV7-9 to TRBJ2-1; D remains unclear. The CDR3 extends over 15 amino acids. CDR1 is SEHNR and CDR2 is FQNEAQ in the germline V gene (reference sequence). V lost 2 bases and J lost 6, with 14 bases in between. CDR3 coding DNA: TGTGCCAGCAGCTTAAGTGGGGTTTCAGGCAATGAGCAGTTCTTC. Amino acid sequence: CASSLSGVSGNEQFF. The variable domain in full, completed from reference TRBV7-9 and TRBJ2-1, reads DTGVSQNPRHKITKRGQNVTFRCDPISEHNRLYWYRQTLGQGPEFLTYFQNEAQLEKSRLLSDRFSAERPKGSFSTLEIQRTEQGDSAMYLCASSLSGVSGNEQFFGPGTRLTVL.

CDR3 sequence: CASSSNQGETQYF. In DNA form, the CDR3 reads TGTGCCAGCAGCTCAAATCAGGGTGAGACCCAGTACTTC. This rearrangement joins TRBV7-3 to TRBJ2-5, with a weak D call TRBD1 (5 bases). The CDR3 is 13 residues long. V was cut by 4 bases and J by 5 bases, with 11 bases left in between. The V gene's germline CDR1 is SGHTA and CDR2 FQGTGA.

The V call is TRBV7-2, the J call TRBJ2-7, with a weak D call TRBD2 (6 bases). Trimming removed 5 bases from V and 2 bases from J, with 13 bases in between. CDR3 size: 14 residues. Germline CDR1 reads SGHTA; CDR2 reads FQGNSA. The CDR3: CASSRYGGTYEQYF. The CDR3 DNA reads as TGTGCCAGCAGCCGATATGGGGGGACCTACGAGCAGTACTTC.

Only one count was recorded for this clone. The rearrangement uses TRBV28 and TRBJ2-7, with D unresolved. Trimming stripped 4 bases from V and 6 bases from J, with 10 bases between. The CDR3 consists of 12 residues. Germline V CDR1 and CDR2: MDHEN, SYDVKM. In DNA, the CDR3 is TGTGCCAGCAGTTCAGGTGTTCGCGAGCAGTACTTC. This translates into CASSSGVREQYF. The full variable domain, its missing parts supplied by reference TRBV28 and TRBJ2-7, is DVKVTQSSRYLVKRTGEKVFLECVQDMDHENMFWYRQDPGLGLRLIYFSYDVKMKEKGDIPEGYSVSREKKERFSLILESASTNQTSMYLCASSSGVREQYFGPGTRLTVT.

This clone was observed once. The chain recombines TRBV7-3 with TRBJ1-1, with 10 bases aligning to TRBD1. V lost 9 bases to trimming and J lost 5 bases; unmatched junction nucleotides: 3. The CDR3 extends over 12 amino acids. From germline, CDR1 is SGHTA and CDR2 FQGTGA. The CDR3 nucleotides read TGTGCCAGTCCGGGACAGGGGACTGAAGCTTTCTTT. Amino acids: CASPGQGTEAFF.

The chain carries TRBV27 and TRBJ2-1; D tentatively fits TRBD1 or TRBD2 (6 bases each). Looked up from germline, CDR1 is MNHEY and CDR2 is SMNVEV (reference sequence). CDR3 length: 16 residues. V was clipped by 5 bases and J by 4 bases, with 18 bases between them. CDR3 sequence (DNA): TGTGCCAGCAGTACCCGTACACGGGGGCCTTACAATGAGCAGTTCTTC. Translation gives CASSTRTRGPYNEQFF.

DNA of the CDR3: TGTGCCAGCAGCCAAGAAGGCGCGGGGGGGAACATTCAGTACTTC. Protein: CASSQEGAGGNIQYF. The chain couples TRBV4-2 to TRBJ2-4; 9 nucleotides line up with TRBD2. Germline CDR1 reads LGHNA; CDR2 reads YNFKEQ. This CDR3 contains 15 residues. The ends lost 0 bases at V and 7 bases at J; junction bases unmatched: 4.

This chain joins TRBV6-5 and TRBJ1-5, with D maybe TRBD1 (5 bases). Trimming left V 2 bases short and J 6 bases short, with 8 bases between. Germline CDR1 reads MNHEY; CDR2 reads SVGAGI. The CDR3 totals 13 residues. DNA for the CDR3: TGTGCCAGCAGTTACGGGGGTGGTCAGCCCCAGCATTTT. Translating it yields CASSYGGGQPQHF.